A selection of T cell receptor beta chains follows, all from one sample in a study of PD-1 blockade in classical Hodgkin lymphoma. Sequenced by immunoSEQ multiplex PCR; TCRdb stores in-frame clones only, minus some. The sample includes fewer than 15,000 clones, approximately 86% of them seen just once. This specimen was peripheral blood mononuclear cells (PBMCs), taken at baseline. These receptors were collected from a human donor with classical Hodgkin lymphoma. Both conserved end residues are part of each CDR3. A D gene is named only where the DNA matches it firmly. The size field is filled for only some rows; it gives once, few, many or a size class.

J gene | clone size | D gene | V gene | CDR3 DNA | CDR3 protein
TRBJ1-4 | - | - | TRBV7-9 | TGTGCCAGCAGCTTAGGTTGGGCTGAAAAACTGTTTTTT | CASSLGWAEKLFF
TRBJ2-7 | few | - | TRBV5-1 | TGCGCCAGCAGCTTATCGGGCGGTTCCTACGAGCAGTACTTC | CASSLSGGSYEQYF
TRBJ2-7 | - | TRBD2 | TRBV5-6 | TGTGCCAGCAGCTTAGTGACTAGCGGGAAAACCTACGAGCAGTACTTC | CASSLVTSGKTYEQYF
TRBJ1-5 | - | - | TRBV7-8 | TGTGCCAGCAGCAGGGGATCTGTGGTGACGGGCCAGCCCCAGCATTTT | CASSRGSVVTGQPQHF
TRBJ1-5 | - | - | TRBV18 | TGTGCCAGCTCACCGGCCAGGGAGAATCAGCCCCAGCATTTT | CASSPARENQPQHF
TRBJ2-3 | - | - | TRBV11-3 | TGTGCCAGCAGCCCCCGGGACGGAAAAGATACGCAGTATTTT | CASSPRDGKDTQYF
TRBJ2-7 | - | TRBD2 | TRBV5-4 | TGTGCCAGCAGCCCCTCATGGGGGGGAAACGAGCAGTACTTC | CASSPSWGGNEQYF
TRBJ2-7 | - | - | TRBV5-1 | TGCGCCAGCAGCTTTTTGGGGTACGAGCAGTACTTC | CASSFLGYEQYF
TRBJ1-1 | once | - | TRBV30 | TGTGCCTGGAACGGGGGGGACACTGAAGCTTTCTTT | CAWNGGDTEAFF
TRBJ1-4 | - | - | TRBV30 | TGTGCCTGGCATGCTGGGGGAGGTGAAAAACTGTTTTTT | CAWHAGGGEKLFF
TRBJ2-1 | - | - | TRBV27 | TGTGCCACCAGGCGTGTGCGGGGTATCTACAATGAGCAGTTCTTC | CATRRVRGIYNEQFF
TRBJ1-1 | once | - | TRBV20-1 | TGCAGTGCAGAAAGACAGGTTCAAGCTTTCTTT | CSAERQVQAFF
TRBJ1-1 | - | - | TRBV7-9 | TGTGCCAGCAGCTTAGGAGGCATAACTGAAGCTTTCTTT | CASSLGGITEAFF
TRBJ1-6 | - | TRBD1 | TRBV7-9 | TGTGCCAGCAGCCTTGACAGGGGAACACCCCTCCACTTT | CASSLDRGTPLHF
TRBJ1-4 | - | - | TRBV5-5 | TGTGCCAGCAGTACAGGGAGACCTAATGAAAAACTGTTTTTT | CASSTGRPNEKLFF
TRBJ1-1 | large | - | TRBV10-2 | TGCGCCAGCACCCAGAACACTGAAGCTTTCTTT | CASTQNTEAFF
TRBJ1-5 | - | - | TRBV14 | TGTGCCAGCAGCCAAGATCCGGGAAGCAATCAGCCCCAGCATTTT | CASSQDPGSNQPQHF
TRBJ2-3 | - | - | TRBV7-3 | TGTGCCAGCAGCTTAATGGGCGGCACAGATACGCAGTATTTT | CASSLMGGTDTQYF
TRBJ1-4 | large | - | TRBV21-1 | TGTGCCAGCAAATCAGGGACAGGGGAAAAACTGTTTTTT | CASKSGTGEKLFF
TRBJ2-7 | - | - | TRBV6-9 | TGTGCCAGCAGCCTGGGGAGCGAGCAGTACTTC | CASSLGSEQYF
TRBJ1-5 | - | TRBD1 | TRBV11-2 | TGTGCCAGCAGCTTAGATATAGCAGGGGGTCAGCCCCAGCATTTT | CASSLDIAGGQPQHF
TRBJ2-7 | - | - | TRBV18 | TGTGCCAGCTCACCACCAGGGGCTGCCCACTCCTACGAGCAGTACTTC | CASSPPGAAHSYEQYF
TRBJ2-7 | - | - | TRBV7-1 | TGTGCCAGCAGCTTAGTCGGGGGGCCCTCCTACGAGCAGTACTTC | CASSLVGGPSYEQYF
TRBJ1-3 | - | TRBD1 | TRBV11-2 | TGTGCCAGCAGCTCGGGACAGACCTTCTCTGGAAACACCATATATTTT | CASSSGQTFSGNTIYF
TRBJ1-2 | - | - | TRBV11-1 | TGTGCCAGCAGCTTAACTAGGGGTGGCTACACCTTC | CASSLTRGGYTF
TRBJ1-2 | - | - | TRBV5-6 | TGTGCCAGCAGCCTCCGGGGGGGCTACACCTTC | CASSLRGGYTF
TRBJ2-1 | - | TRBD2 | TRBV7-6 | TGTGCCAGCAGCTTAATAAAGCGGCGGGGGAACAATGAGCAGTTCTTC | CASSLIKRRGNNEQFF
TRBJ2-2 | - | - | TRBV6-4 | TGTGCCAGCAGTGAAATGGGGGCCCCCGGGGAGCTGTTTTTT | CASSEMGAPGELFF
TRBJ2-7 | - | - | TRBV4-1 | TGCGCCAGCAGCCAAGATTGGGGGGCCTCCTACGAGCAGTACTTC | CASSQDWGASYEQYF
TRBJ2-7 | - | - | TRBV11-2 | TGTGCCAGCAGCTTCCGACATTGGGAAGGGGACTACGAGCAGTACTTC | CASSFRHWEGDYEQYF
TRBJ1-2 | - | - | TRBV5-6 | TGTGCCAGCAGCCCCGGAACAATTAACTATGGCTACACCTTC | CASSPGTINYGYTF
TRBJ1-2 | - | TRBD1 | TRBV10-2 | TGCGCCAGCAGCCCTGGACAGGAACGCAATCTCTACACCTTC | CASSPGQERNLYTF
TRBJ2-4 | - | TRBD2 | TRBV19 | TGTGCCAGTAGAGGGGGGCGGGAGGGTGCCAAAAACATTCAGTACTTC | CASRGGREGAKNIQYF
TRBJ2-7 | - | TRBD2 | TRBV12-5 | TGTGCTAGTGCCCCCGACGGGACTACCTACGAGCAGTACTTC | CASAPDGTTYEQYF
TRBJ2-7 | - | - | TRBV13 | TGTGCCAGCAGAAAGACAACCGGGACCCACAGTTCCTACGAGCAGTACTTC | CASRKTTGTHSSYEQYF
TRBJ2-6 | - | - | TRBV7-6 | TGTGCCAGCAGCTCTCGGACTAAGCCTGGGGCCAACGTCCTGACTTTC | CASSSRTKPGANVLTF
TRBJ2-1 | - | - | TRBV18 | TGTGCCAGCTCACCTAATAAGGGGCTGAATGAGCAGTTCTTC | CASSPNKGLNEQFF
TRBJ2-1 | - | - | TRBV19 | TGTGCCAGTAGCCTCAGAAGGATCGCCTACAATGAGCAGTTCTTC | CASSLRRIAYNEQFF
TRBJ1-5 | medium-sized | - | TRBV5-1 | TGCGCCAGCACCCCGGATGGGGGAAATCAGCCCCAGCATTTT | CASTPDGGNQPQHF
TRBJ1-1 | - | - | TRBV18 | TGTGCCAGCTCACCACCATCGGGTTTGAACACTGAAGCTTTCTTT | CASSPPSGLNTEAFF
TRBJ2-1 | few | - | TRBV19 | TGTGCCAGTAGTACTTCGGGGGTAAGCTCCTACAATGAGCAGTTCTTC | CASSTSGVSSYNEQFF
TRBJ1-5 | - | - | TRBV2 | TGTGCCAGCAGTGAGTATGGCAGAAGGCCTCCCCAGCATTTT | CASSEYGRRPPQHF
TRBJ1-2 | - | - | TRBV27 | TGTGCCAGCAGCCGTAGGGGTATTGTTGAGGATGGCTACACCTTC | CASSRRGIVEDGYTF
TRBJ1-6 | - | TRBD1 | TRBV5-6 | TGTGCCAGCAGCTTGGCCGCAGGGGGCGAGAATTCACCCCTCCACTTT | CASSLAAGGENSPLHF
TRBJ2-7 | - | - | TRBV30 | TGTGCCTGGAGTGTCCTAGGTTGGAGCGGCTACGAGCAGTACTTC | CAWSVLGWSGYEQYF
TRBJ2-1 | - | - | TRBV13 | TGTGCCAGCAGCTTAGGCCTGGGGGTTGTAGACAATGAGCAGTTCTTC | CASSLGLGVVDNEQFF
TRBJ2-2 | - | TRBD2 | TRBV4-2 | TGTGCCAGCAGCCAAGGACTAGCGGCCAACACCGGGGAGCTGTTTTTT | CASSQGLAANTGELFF
TRBJ2-7 | - | - | TRBV4-1 | TGCGCCAGCAGCCAAGGTCTCGGGTACGAGCAGTACTTC | CASSQGLGYEQYF
TRBJ2-2 | - | TRBD1 | TRBV11-3 | TGTGCCAGCAGCTTGCCCCCGGGACAGGGTCCTTACGGGGAGCTGTTTTTT | CASSLPPGQGPYGELFF
TRBJ1-3 | few | TRBD1 | TRBV6-6 | TGTGCCAGCACCCTAGGCAGGGGGCGTGGTGGAAACACCATATATTTT | CASTLGRGRGGNTIYF
TRBJ1-2 | once | - | TRBV25-1 | TGTGCCAGCAGTGATATAGGGTATGGCTACACCTTC | CASSDIGYGYTF
TRBJ1-5 | - | TRBD1 | TRBV6-6 | TGTGCCAGCAGGGAGGGACAGGCGAATCAGCCCCAGCATTTT | CASREGQANQPQHF
TRBJ2-1 | once | TRBD2 | TRBV6-4 | TGTGCCAGCAGTGACACAGCGGGAAGGAGTGAGCAGTTCTTC | CASSDTAGRSEQFF
TRBJ1-2 | - | - | TRBV6-6 | TGTGCCAGCAGACCACCGGGGGCCTATGGCTACACCTTC | CASRPPGAYGYTF
TRBJ1-4 | - | - | TRBV7-8 | TGTGCCAGCAGCTTAGAAGCCGGGGTTCTTGGCGAAAAACTGTTTTTT | CASSLEAGVLGEKLFF
TRBJ2-2 | - | - | TRBV6-4 | TGTGCCAGCAGTGTACGGACGGCCGGGGAGCTGTTTTTT | CASSVRTAGELFF
TRBJ2-7 | once | TRBD2 | TRBV11-1 | TGTGCCAGCAGTCAAGGGCTACTAGCGGGCAGCTCCTACGAGCAGTACTTC | CASSQGLLAGSSYEQYF
TRBJ2-1 | - | TRBD2 | TRBV6-4 | TGTGCCACCTCACTAGCGGGAGGGCCTCATGAGCAGTTCTTC | CATSLAGGPHEQFF
TRBJ2-7 | - | - | TRBV6-1 | TGTGCCAGCAGAATACAGAGGAGTGATCTTCGGCAGTACTTC | CASRIQRSDLRQYF
TRBJ2-3 | - | TRBD2 | TRBV7-3 | TGTGCCAGCAGCCCAGACGGAGGGGCGGGGGGCACAGATACGCAGTATTTT | CASSPDGGAGGTDTQYF